This is a list of T cell receptor beta chains from one sample in a study of OX40 agonist ivuxolimab in advanced cancers. Using immunoSEQ multiplex PCR, the repertoire was profiled, and TCRdb retains in-frame clones only, with some absent. The sample consists of 70,000 or so clones, around 87% of them appearing once. Sequenced here: CD4+ or CD8+ T cells sorted from blood, sampled in a trial of the OX40 agonist ivuxolimab. The receptors originated from an adult with an advanced solid tumor such as melanoma, head and neck, liver or kidney cancer. Both conserved end residues are part of each CDR3. D genes are given only for firm matches. Clone size appears in some rows only: once, few, many, or a class for an expanded clone.

v_call	j_call	d_call	clone_size	cdr3_nt	cdr3_aa
TRBV12-5	TRBJ2-4	NA	few	TGTGCTAGTGGTTTGGTACGCAGTCACGAAAACATTCAGTACTTC	CASGLVRSHENIQYF
TRBV7-3	TRBJ2-3	NA	few	TGTGCCAGCAGCCTGCAATCGAGCACAGATACGCAGTATTTT	CASSLQSSTDTQYF
TRBV21-1	TRBJ2-1	NA	NA	NA	CASSKGWGGGNEQFF
TRBV18	TRBJ1-4	TRBD1	NA	TGTGCCAGCTCACCATACTCCGCGGGACAGTATGAAAAACTGTTTTTT	CASSPYSAGQYEKLFF
TRBV19	TRBJ1-4	NA	NA	TGTGCCAGTAGTATAAACGCAGGAACTAATGAAAAACTGTTTTTT	CASSINAGTNEKLFF
TRBV5-1	TRBJ1-2	TRBD1	NA	TGCGCCAGCAGCACGTCGGACAGGTTTAACTATGGCTACACCTTC	CASSTSDRFNYGYTF
TRBV18	TRBJ1-3	NA	NA	TGTGCCAGCCTTAATGCGGGGAGCTCTGGAAACACCATATATTTT	CASLNAGSSGNTIYF
TRBV6-5	TRBJ2-3	TRBD1	NA	TGTGCCAGCAGTCTGGACAGGGGGGACACAGATACGCAGTATTTT	CASSLDRGDTDTQYF
TRBV12-5	TRBJ1-1	TRBD1	NA	TGTGCTAGTGGTTTGGTAGACAGGGCCACTGAAGCTTTCTTT	CASGLVDRATEAFF
TRBV7-9	TRBJ2-1	NA	once	TGTGCCAGCAGCTTGGTCGGAGCGGCGGGGTCCTACAATGAGCAGTTCTTC	CASSLVGAAGSYNEQFF
TRBV5-1	TRBJ2-7	TRBD1	few	TGCGCCAGCAGCATCGGACAGGGGGAGTACGAGCAGTACTTC	CASSIGQGEYEQYF
TRBV6-5	TRBJ2-1	NA	NA	TGTGCCAGCAGTTTTGGGGGTTCCTACAATGAGCAGTTCTTC	CASSFGGSYNEQFF
TRBV7-2	TRBJ2-3	TRBD2	NA	TGTGCCAGCAGCTTAGTCGGGGGGGCGGCGGATACGCAGTATTTT	CASSLVGGAADTQYF
TRBV19	TRBJ2-2	TRBD2	NA	TGTGCCAGTGGACTAGCTGGGAAGGGGGGCACCGGGGAGCTGTTTTTT	CASGLAGKGGTGELFF
TRBV5-6	TRBJ2-7	TRBD1	NA	TGTGCCAGCAGGAGCTTCGGGACAGGGCGTTACGAGCAGTACTTC	CASRSFGTGRYEQYF
TRBV29-1	TRBJ2-1	TRBD2	NA	TGCAGCGTGCCGACTAGCGGGAGGTACAATGAGCAGTTCTTC	CSVPTSGRYNEQFF
TRBV9	TRBJ2-3	NA	NA	TGTGCCGGTTCGGAGGGGGTATCGGATACGCAGTATTTT	CAGSEGVSDTQYF
TRBV5-1	TRBJ1-4	NA	NA	TGCGCCAGCAGCTGGACGGGGACGGAGGATGAAAAACTGTTTTTT	CASSWTGTEDEKLFF
TRBV18	TRBJ2-1	TRBD2	NA	TGTGCCAGCTCACCACGGAGTCTAGCGGGGGACTCTGGGCAGTTCTTC	CASSPRSLAGDSGQFF
TRBV9	TRBJ2-1	NA	NA	TGTGCCAGCAGCGCTCCGCCGGGAGACAATGAGCAGTTCTTC	CASSAPPGDNEQFF
TRBV18	TRBJ2-1	TRBD2	NA	TGTGCCAGCTCACCACCGTTGGGCGGGGGGCACCTCAATGAGCAGTTCTTC	CASSPPLGGGHLNEQFF
TRBV30	TRBJ1-5	NA	NA	TGTGCCTGGAGTGTCTCCGGGTCGTTTAGCAATCAGCCCCAGCATTTT	CAWSVSGSFSNQPQHF
TRBV6-5	TRBJ2-7	NA	NA	TGTGCCAGCAGTTACGGACGCGCGGAACCCTACGAGCAGTACTTC	CASSYGRAEPYEQYF
TRBV19	TRBJ1-2	TRBD1	once	TGTGCCAGTAGTAGCGGGACAGGTAGTAGCTATGGCTACACCTTC	CASSSGTGSSYGYTF
TRBV11-3	TRBJ2-7	TRBD1	NA	TGTGCCAGCAGCTTGGGGACAGGGATCTACGAGCAGTACTTC	CASSLGTGIYEQYF
TRBV21-1	TRBJ2-1	NA	NA	TGTGCCAGCAGCAAAGGGACTAGCGGGAGGTGCCCCTACAATGAGCAGTTCTTC	CASSKGTSGRCPYNEQFF
TRBV7-8	TRBJ2-3	NA	NA	TGTGCCAGCAGTCATGGAGGCTATACGCAGTATTTT	CASSHGGYTQYF
TRBV15	TRBJ1-2	NA	NA	TGTGCCACCAGCAGAGACATCGGAGAGAACTATGGCTACACCTTC	CATSRDIGENYGYTF
TRBV6-5	TRBJ1-6	NA	once	TGTGCCAGCAGCCCGAGCGGGGACTTTAATTCACCCCTCCACTTT	CASSPSGDFNSPLHF
TRBV28	TRBJ1-2	NA	NA	TGTGCCAGCAGTTCTCCCTCGCGGTATGGCTACACCTTC	CASSSPSRYGYTF
TRBV11-2	TRBJ1-3	NA	NA	TGTGCCAGCAGCTTGGACAACTCTGGAAACACCATATATTTT	CASSLDNSGNTIYF
TRBV9	TRBJ2-3	NA	NA	TGTGCCAGCAGCGTAGGAAGAGATACGCAGTATTTT	CASSVGRDTQYF
TRBV7-2	TRBJ2-5	NA	NA	TGTGCCAGCAGCTTGGCGGGGATACAAGAGACCCAGTACTTC	CASSLAGIQETQYF